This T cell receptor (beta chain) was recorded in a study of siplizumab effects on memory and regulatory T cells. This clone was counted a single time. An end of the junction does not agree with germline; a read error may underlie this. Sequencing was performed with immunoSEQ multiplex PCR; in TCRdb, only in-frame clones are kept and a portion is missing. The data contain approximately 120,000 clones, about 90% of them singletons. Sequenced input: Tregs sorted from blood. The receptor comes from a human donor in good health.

In DNA form, the CDR3 reads TGTGCCCGGAGGTCGCGGGAAGGCACCGGGGAGCTGTTTTTT. Translation: CARRSREGTGELFF. The chain joins TRBV30 to TRBJ2-2, with a weak D call TRBD2 (6 bases). Germline-derived CDR1 and CDR2 are GTSNPN and SVGIG (reference sequence). The CDR3 totals 14 residues.